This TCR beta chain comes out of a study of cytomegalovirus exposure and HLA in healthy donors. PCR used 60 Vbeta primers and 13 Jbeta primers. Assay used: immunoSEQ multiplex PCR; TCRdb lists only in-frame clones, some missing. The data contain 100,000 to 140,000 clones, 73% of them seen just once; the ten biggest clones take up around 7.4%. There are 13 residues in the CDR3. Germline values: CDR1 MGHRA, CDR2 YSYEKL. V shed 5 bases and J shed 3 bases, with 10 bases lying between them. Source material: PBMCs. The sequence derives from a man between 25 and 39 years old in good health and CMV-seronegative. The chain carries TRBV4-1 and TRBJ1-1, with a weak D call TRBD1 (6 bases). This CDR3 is CASSRQADTEAFF. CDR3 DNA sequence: TGCGCCAGCAGCAGACAGGCTGACACTGAAGCTTTCTTT.